Listed below are T cell receptor beta chains from one sample, sequenced in a study of cytomegalovirus exposure and HLA in healthy donors. Produced via immunoSEQ multiplex PCR; TCRdb's table is partial and in-frame only. The sample has tens of thousands of clones; just under 95% are singletons. Sequencing used PBMCs. These receptors were collected from a woman under 30 in good health and CMV-seropositive. Both conserved end residues are part of each CDR3. Fields, in order: V gene, J gene, clone size, D gene, CDR3 protein, CDR3 DNA. D genes are given only for firm matches. Clone size, where shown, is once, few, many, or a class for clones that have expanded.

TRBV2	TRBJ2-1	-	TRBD2	CASRALPTSGRAGEQFF	TGTGCCAGCAGAGCCTTACCCACTAGCGGGAGGGCCGGTGAGCAGTTCTTC
TRBV14	TRBJ2-1	-	TRBD2	CASSLPGLAGGEQFF	TGTGCCAGCAGCCTACCTGGACTAGCGGGAGGTGAGCAGTTCTTC
TRBV2	TRBJ2-7	-	-	CASSEWQGYEQYF	TGTGCCAGCAGTGAATGGCAGGGGTACGAGCAGTACTTC
TRBV5-4	TRBJ2-2	-	TRBD1	CASSLSSAGGPGELFF	TGTGCCAGCAGCTTGTCGTCGGCAGGGGGCCCCGGGGAGCTGTTTTTT
TRBV5-5	TRBJ2-1	-	-	CASSLRGPHNEQFF	TGTGCCAGCAGCTTGCGCGGGCCGCACAATGAGCAGTTCTTC
TRBV2	TRBJ2-1	-	-	CASSEARNRYEQFF	TGTGCCAGCAGTGAAGCGCGGAACAGGTATGAGCAGTTCTTC
TRBV10-1	TRBJ2-1	-	TRBD1	CASSDRDRGYNEQFF	TGCGCCAGCAGTGACCGGGACAGGGGCTACAATGAGCAGTTCTTC
TRBV4-3	TRBJ1-2	-	TRBD1	CASSQDRKGGAGGYTF	TGCGCCAGCAGCCAAGATCGCAAAGGGGGCGCAGGAGGCTACACCTTC
TRBV2	TRBJ2-3	-	-	CASSERAGYTDTQYF	TGTGCCAGCAGTGAAAGGGCGGGGTACACAGATACGCAGTATTTT
TRBV28	TRBJ2-7	-	TRBD1	CASRRQTGTAEVYEQYF	TGTGCCAGCAGGAGACAAACCGGGACAGCGGAGGTCTACGAGCAGTACTTC
TRBV7-8	TRBJ2-7	-	-	CASSLAGQGRDYEQYF	TGTGCCAGCAGCTTAGCAGGGCAGGGGAGAGACTACGAGCAGTACTTC
TRBV7-9	TRBJ2-2	-	-	CASSEAPGNTGELFF	TGTGCCAGCAGCGAAGCCCCGGGTAACACCGGGGAGCTGTTTTTT
TRBV7-9	TRBJ2-2	once	TRBD1	CASSTTGGRYTGELFF	TGTGCCAGCAGCACCACAGGGGGCCGGTACACCGGGGAGCTGTTTTTT
TRBV28	TRBJ1-6	-	-	CASSRISPYSPLHF	TGTGCCAGCAGCCGAATTAGTCCCTATTCACCCCTCCACTTT
TRBV5-1	TRBJ2-6	-	-	CASSPSRLSGANVLTF	TGCGCCAGCAGCCCCTCCAGGCTGTCTGGGGCCAACGTCCTGACTTTC
TRBV6-1	TRBJ2-7	-	-	CASRRSTQGHHEQYF	TGTGCCAGCAGGCGAAGTACTCAGGGGCACCACGAGCAGTACTTC
TRBV6-5	TRBJ2-5	-	-	CASSYGVGLETQYF	TGTGCCAGCAGTTATGGTGTGGGGCTAGAGACCCAGTACTTC
TRBV5-1	TRBJ2-6	-	TRBD1	CASSRDRSPSGANVLTF	TGCGCCAGCAGTCGGGACAGGTCGCCCTCTGGGGCCAACGTCCTGACTTTC
TRBV9	TRBJ2-7	-	TRBD1	CASSAQGAYEQYF	TGTGCCAGCAGCGCACAGGGGGCATACGAGCAGTACTTC
TRBV7-9	TRBJ2-4	-	-	CASSLGGRQNIQYF	TGTGCCAGCAGCTTAGGAGGAAGACAAAACATTCAGTACTTC
TRBV6-1	TRBJ1-5	-	-	CASSEFPGSQPQHF	TGTGCCAGCAGTGAATTTCCAGGGTCTCAGCCCCAGCATTTT
TRBV2	TRBJ2-7	-	TRBD1	CASNRDRTIYEQYF	TGTGCCAGCAACCGGGACAGGACAATCTACGAGCAGTACTTC
TRBV28	TRBJ2-1	few	-	CASSLTVKSYNEQFF	TGTGCCAGCAGTCTAACAGTGAAATCCTACAATGAGCAGTTCTTC
TRBV7-9	TRBJ2-7	-	-	CASSLGQAQVEQYF	TGTGCCAGCAGCTTAGGGCAGGCTCAGGTCGAGCAGTACTTC
TRBV13	TRBJ1-3	-	-	CASSSLPSRDLYGNTIYF	TGTGCCAGCAGCTCCCTGCCTTCCCGGGACTTATATGGAAACACCATATATTTT
TRBV21-1	TRBJ2-3	-	-	CASREQGQGMVTDTQYF	TGTGCCAGCAGGGAACAAGGACAGGGGATGGTCACAGATACGCAGTATTTT
TRBV5-6	TRBJ2-7	-	-	CASSRDTASYEQYF	TGTGCCAGCAGCAGGGACACCGCCTCCTACGAGCAGTACTTC
TRBV7-9	TRBJ1-2	once	TRBD1	CASSLGDLTGGRYGYTF	TGTGCCAGCAGCTTAGGGGATCTGACAGGGGGCCGCTATGGCTACACCTTC